This TCR beta chain appears in the sequencing data of a study of CD8 T cells in ankylosing spondylitis. Study results and caveats: A TCR beta motif of roughly eight highly homologous variants appeared characteristic of ankylosing spondylitis blood. Certain motif variants had earlier appeared in reactive arthritis synovial fluid and blood. It was reported that disease-linked clones were significantly enriched in matched ankylosing spondylitis synovial fluid.

V shed 1 base and J shed 0 bases, with 11 bases lying between them. This CDR3 is built from 16 residues. Germline V gene sequence: CDR1 LGHDT, CDR2 YNNKEL (reference sequence). There are a few counts of this clonotype. The antigen is undetermined. For TCR beta, libraries came from quantitative 5'-RACE with molecular barcodes. TCRdb re-derived calls from the 5' RACE reads in MiXCR, one entry per CDR3 protein. The sample lists about 90,000 distinct CDR3 sequences; about 8.1% were seen once. The clonotype comes from a male donor with ankylosing spondylitis. The genes are TRBV3-1 and TRBJ2-3; no clear D. The sequencing input was blood, either unsorted or a sorted T cell fraction (not recorded which). CDR3 loop: CASSQGGESSTDTQYF. As DNA, the CDR3 is TGTGCCAGCAGCCAAGGCGGTGAGTCTAGCACAGATACGCAGTATTTT.